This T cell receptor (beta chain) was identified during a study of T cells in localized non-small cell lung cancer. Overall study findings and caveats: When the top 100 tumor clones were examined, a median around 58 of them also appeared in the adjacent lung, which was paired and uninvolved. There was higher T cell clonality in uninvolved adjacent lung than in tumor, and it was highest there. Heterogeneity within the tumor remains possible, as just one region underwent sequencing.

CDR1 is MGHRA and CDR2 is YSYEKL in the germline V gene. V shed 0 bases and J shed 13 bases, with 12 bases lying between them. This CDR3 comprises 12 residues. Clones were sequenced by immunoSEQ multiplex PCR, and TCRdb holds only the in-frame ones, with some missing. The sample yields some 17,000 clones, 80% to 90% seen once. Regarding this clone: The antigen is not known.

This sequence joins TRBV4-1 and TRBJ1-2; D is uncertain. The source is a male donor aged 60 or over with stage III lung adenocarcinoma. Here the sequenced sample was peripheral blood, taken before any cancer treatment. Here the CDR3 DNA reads TGCGCCAGCAGCCAAGATAGTAAGCGTCGCACCTTC. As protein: CASSQDSKRRTF.